This TCR beta chain was documented in a study of CXCR3-negative and CXCR3-positive naive CD8 T cells. Study results and caveats: Hydrophobicity of TRB CDR3s was greater in CXCR3-positive naive cells than in CXCR3-negative naive cells. Naive subsets expressed similar surface CD5; TRB CDR3 features served to infer TCR strength. Comparably high diversity marked both naive subsets, whereas memory CD8+ cells had much lower diversity. Naive CXCR3-positive and CXCR3-negative cells shared TRBV-TRBJ usage; memory cells diverged.

The CDR3 has 11 residues. Per the germline V gene, CDR1 is LNHDA and CDR2 is SQIVND (reference sequence). It was by 5' RACE with UMI labels that the TRB cDNA libraries were prepared. TCRdb re-called the 5' RACE reads; every CDR3 protein appears as one record, without DNA. This table lists around 88,000 distinct CDR3 sequences. As for this clonotype: Its specificity is not known.

Naive CD8+ T cells were CD45RO-CCR7+CD27+CD95-. The sample comprised naive CXCR3+ CD8+ T cells from blood. This sample's subset: CD45RO-CCR7+CD27+CD95- naive CD8+ T cells expressing CXCR3 (TNR3+). This TCR was recovered from a human donor in good health. Some clones in this sample may be carry-over from other donors' samples. The rearrangement joins TRBV19 to TRBJ1-1. CDR3 in amino acids: CASTAGPEAFF. The whole variable domain, remainder taken from reference TRBV19 and TRBJ1-1, is DGGITQSPKYLFRKEGQNVTLSCEQNLNHDAMYWYRQDPGQGLRLIYYSQIVNDFQKGDIAEGYSVSREKKESFPLTVTSAQKNPTAFYLCASTAGPEAFFGQGTRLTVV.